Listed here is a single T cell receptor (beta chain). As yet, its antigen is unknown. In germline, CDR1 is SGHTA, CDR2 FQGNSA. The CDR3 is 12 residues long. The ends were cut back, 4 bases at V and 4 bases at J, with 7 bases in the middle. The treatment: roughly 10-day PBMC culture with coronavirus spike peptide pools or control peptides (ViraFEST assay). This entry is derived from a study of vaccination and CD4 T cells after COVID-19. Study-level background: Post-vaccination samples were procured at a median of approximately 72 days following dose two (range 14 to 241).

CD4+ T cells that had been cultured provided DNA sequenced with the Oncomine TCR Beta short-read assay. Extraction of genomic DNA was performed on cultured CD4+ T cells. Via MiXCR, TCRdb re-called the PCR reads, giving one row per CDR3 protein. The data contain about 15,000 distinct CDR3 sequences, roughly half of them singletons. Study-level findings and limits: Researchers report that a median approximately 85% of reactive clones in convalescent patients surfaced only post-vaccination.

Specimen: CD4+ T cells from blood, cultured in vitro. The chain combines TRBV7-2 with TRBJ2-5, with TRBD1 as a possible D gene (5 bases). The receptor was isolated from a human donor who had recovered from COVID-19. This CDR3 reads CASSSQVETQYF. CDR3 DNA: TGTGCCAGCAGCTCACAGGTAGAGACCCAGTACTTC.